Presented here are 17 T cell receptor beta chains from one specimen sequenced in a study of Tregs in tolerant kidney transplant recipients. TCRdb's copy holds only in-frame clones and misses some; the assay was immunoSEQ multiplex PCR. The sample table sets out tens of thousands of clones. Here the sequenced sample was CD4+ T cells from blood, taken before the transplant. The receptor source for this set is a human donor who received a combined kidney and bone marrow transplant.

Comment on this clone: The read gets to within 3 residues of the CDR3 end, and the germline J gene fills in the rest. The genes are TRBV19 and TRBJ1-1, with D perhaps TRBD1 (5 bases). Germline CDR1 LNHDA, CDR2 SQIVND (reference sequence). The CDR3 runs 12 residues. The part of the CDR3 DNA that was read is TGTGCCAGTACCCTTCGGGGGGGAGAA. As protein: CASTLRGGE. The whole CDR3 sequence reads CASTLRGGEAFF.

In the case of this clone: The CDR3 end falls 3 residues outside the read, so it is completed with the germline J gene. This chain links TRBV19 with TRBJ2-3; weak D call: TRBD1 (5 bases). This CDR3 contains 15 residues. Germline CDR1 and CDR2: LNHDA and SQIVND (reference sequence). V was pared by 8 bases and J by 0 bases, with 15 bases between. CDR3 DNA (partial): TGTGCCAGTTCTTACAGGCAAAGAAGCACAGATACG. Protein sequence: CASSYRQRSTDT. The CDR3, in full, reads CASSYRQRSTDTQYF.

On this clone: The read ends 3 residues early relative to the CDR3; the germline J gene fills the gap. This chain links TRBV19 with TRBJ1-2; D is unresolved. CDR3 size: 11 residues. The V end was cut by 3 bases, the J end by 7 bases, with 6 bases between. In germline, CDR1 is LNHDA, CDR2 SQIVND (reference sequence). CDR3 DNA (partial): TGTGCCAGTAGTATTGGCTTTGGC. Protein product: CASSIGFG. The CDR3 reads in full as CASSIGFGYTF. The complete variable domain, with remaining parts taken from reference TRBV19 and TRBJ1-2, reads DGGITQSPKYLFRKEGQNVTLSCEQNLNHDAMYWYRQDPGQGLRLIYYSQIVNDFQKGDIAEGYSVSREKKESFPLTVTSAQKNPTAFYLCASSIGFGYTFGSGTRLTVV.

As for this clone: The read is 3 residues too short to cover the CDR3 end, so that end is filled in from the germline J gene. The V gene is TRBV19, the J gene TRBJ1-1; D unresolved. With 1 base removed from V and 1 base from J, the gap between germline ends came to 13 bases. The germline V gene has CDR1 LNHDA and CDR2 SQIVND (reference sequence). This CDR3 has 16 residues. The CDR3 sequence is CASSIVSLSGNTEAFF. The DNA read from the CDR3 is TGTGCCAGTAGTATAGTATCACTCTCCGGGAACACTGAA.

As for this clone: Coverage ceases 3 residues before the CDR3 finishes, and the germline J gene fills in the end. The chain combines TRBV19 with TRBJ2-4; 10 nucleotides line up with TRBD2. Germline CDR1 reads LNHDA; CDR2 reads SQIVND (reference sequence). The V and J ends lost 4 bases and 0 bases, in that order; junction bases with no gene match: 3. The CDR3 spans 16 residues. The CDR3 DNA, read in part, is TGTGCCAGTAGTACCGCTAGCGGGGGAGCCAAAAACATT. Its protein is CASSTASGGAKNI. The whole CDR3 protein is CASSTASGGAKNIQYF.

Regarding this clone: The sequenced fragment ends 3 residues before the CDR3 boundary, so the rest is inferred from the germline J gene. The chain is built from TRBV5-1 and TRBJ2-4; 11 nucleotides agree with TRBD2. Germline assignment: CDR1 SGHRS and CDR2 YFSETQ. V gave up 2 bases and J gave up 9 bases; unmatched junction bases: 10. The CDR3 contains 16 residues. CDR3 in amino acids: CASSLKGTSGLGIQYF. The CDR3 DNA, read in part, is TGCGCCAGCAGCTTAAAGGGGACTAGCGGCCTTGGCATT.

A note on this clone: From the germline J gene comes the end of the CDR3, since the read stops 3 residues before it. The rearrangement uses TRBV6-2 or TRBV6-3 and TRBJ1-2, with 7 bases fitting TRBD1. This CDR3 spans 14 amino acids. Unmatched junction bases numbered 6, after V lost 4 bases and J lost 4 bases. Germline V gene sequence: CDR1 MNHEY, CDR2 SVGEGT. The CDR3 bases that were read are TGTGCCAGCAGTTCCCCACAGGGGATCTATGGC. It translates to CASSSPQGIYG. The complete CDR3 sequence is CASSSPQGIYGYTF.

The CDR3: CAWSKPGTGFYTF. Incomplete CDR3 DNA: TGTGCCTGGAGTAAACCCGGGACAGGGTTT. V gene TRBV30 combines with J gene TRBJ1-2; 9 bases fit TRBD1. The read falls 3 residues short of the CDR3 end, and the missing part is taken from the germline J gene. The germline CDR1 and CDR2 sequences are GTSNPN and SVGIG (reference sequence). CDR3 length equals 13 residues.

For this clone: The CDR3 goes on 3 residues after the read ends, and that part is filled in from the germline J gene. The chain recombines TRBV6-1 with TRBJ2-3; possible D gene TRBD1, 5 bases. Germline lookup yields CDR1 MNHNS and CDR2 SASEGT. The CDR3 has 12 amino acids. Trimming removed 4 bases at V and 3 bases at J, with 5 bases between. Partial CDR3 DNA: TGTGCCAGCAGTGGACAGACAGATACG. Amino acids: CASSGQTDT. In full, the CDR3 is CASSGQTDTQYF.

Notes on this clone: Coverage ceases 3 residues before the CDR3 finishes, and the germline J gene fills in the end. V and J are TRBV6-2 or TRBV6-3 and TRBJ1-2, with 7 bases matching TRBD1. J gave up 5 bases and V 2 bases, and 5 bases lay outside the gene matches. The CDR3 consists of 14 residues. Germline-derived CDR1 and CDR2 are MNHEY and SVGEGT. The CDR3: CASSYPDRLYGYTF. CDR3 DNA (partial): TGTGCCAGCAGTTACCCGGACAGGCTTTATGGC.

Comment on this clone: Read coverage stops 3 residues before the CDR3 terminus; the germline J gene supplies the remainder. The rearrangement joins TRBV7-9 to TRBJ1-2, with TRBD1 identical over 8 bases. After removal of 5 bases from V and 4 bases from J, the junction contained 3 bases not matched to a gene. This CDR3 region has 13 residues. Germline V CDR1 and CDR2: SEHNR, FQNEAQ (reference sequence). The sequenced CDR3 bases are TGTGCCAGCAGCCTTGGGACAGGCTATGGC. Encoded protein: CASSLGTGYG. The CDR3 as a whole reads CASSLGTGYGYTF.

Remarks on this clone: The CDR3 end is not reached by the read, which stops 3 residues before it; the germline J gene fills it in. The chain has TRBV20-1 and TRBJ1-6; 8 bases match TRBD1. CDR3 size: 19 residues. The J segment lost 7 bases and the V segment lost 3 bases, leaving 20 bases of the junction unmatched. Germline CDR1 DFQATT, CDR2 SNEGSKA (reference sequence). The CDR3 bases that were read are TGCAGTGCTAGGGGGTCGGGACAGGTAACACCGATGCCAAATTCACCC. Its protein product is CSARGSGQVTPMPNSP. The CDR3 in full is CSARGSGQVTPMPNSPLHF.

About this clone itself: Its ends do not fully match the called genes, so a read error is possible. The CDR3 extends 3 residues past the end of the read, so its final part is completed from the germline J gene. The chain joins TRBV5-1 to TRBJ2-1; no definite D call. The CDR3 is 11 residues long. Germline V gene data show CDR1 as SGHRS and CDR2 as YFSETQ. CDR3 protein: CASSSDNEQFF. The part of the CDR3 DNA that was read is TGCGCCAGCAGCTCCGACAATGAG.

A word on this clone: The sequenced fragment ends 3 residues before the CDR3 boundary, so the rest is inferred from the germline J gene. V and J are TRBV20-1 and TRBJ2-7; 8 nucleotides line up with TRBD2. The trim removed 1 base at V and 4 bases at J, leaving 9 bases unmatched. The CDR3 runs to 15 residues. CDR1 is DFQATT, CDR2 SNEGSKA, per germline (reference sequence). The CDR3 spells CSARVFRGGRYEQYF. The sequenced part of the CDR3 DNA is TGCAGTGCTAGAGTATTTCGGGGGGGCCGTTACGAG.

Turning to this clone: The CDR3 goes on 3 residues after the read ends, and that part is filled in from the germline J gene. This sequence joins TRBV7-8 and TRBJ1-2; 7 nucleotides agree with TRBD1. The germline V gene encodes CDR1 SGHVS and CDR2 FQNEAQ. This CDR3 spans 14 amino acids. The V and J ends lost 6 bases and 6 bases, in that order; junction bases with no gene match: 10. The CDR3 region is CASRERQGEDGYTF. The sequenced part of the CDR3 DNA is TGTGCCAGCAGGGAACGACAGGGTGAGGATGGC.

For this clone: The read terminates 3 residues before the CDR3 end, so the remaining end is supplied by the germline J gene. The rearrangement links TRBV18 to TRBJ1-5; tentatively, D is TRBD1 (6 bases). This CDR3 comprises 16 residues. The V end lost 2 bases, the J end lost 6 bases, and 17 bases lay between the germline ends. The germline V gene has CDR1 KGHSH and CDR2 LQKENI. CDR3 region: CASSPETGSLAQPQHF. The CDR3 bases that were read are TGTGCCAGCTCACCAGAGACAGGCAGTCTTGCTCAGCCC.

Turning to this clone: Sequencing ends 3 residues short of the CDR3 end; the germline J gene provides the rest. The chain links TRBV18 to TRBJ2-1; 9 bases are a match to TRBD2. Germline V gene data show CDR1 as KGHSH and CDR2 as LQKENI. The J segment lost 0 bases and the V segment lost 6 bases, leaving 6 bases of the junction unmatched. The CDR3 runs to 16 residues. The CDR3 bases that were read are TGTGCCAGCTCCCTAGCGGGGCAAAGCTCCTACAATGAG. Translation: CASSLAGQSSYNE. The full CDR3 protein is CASSLAGQSSYNEQFF.